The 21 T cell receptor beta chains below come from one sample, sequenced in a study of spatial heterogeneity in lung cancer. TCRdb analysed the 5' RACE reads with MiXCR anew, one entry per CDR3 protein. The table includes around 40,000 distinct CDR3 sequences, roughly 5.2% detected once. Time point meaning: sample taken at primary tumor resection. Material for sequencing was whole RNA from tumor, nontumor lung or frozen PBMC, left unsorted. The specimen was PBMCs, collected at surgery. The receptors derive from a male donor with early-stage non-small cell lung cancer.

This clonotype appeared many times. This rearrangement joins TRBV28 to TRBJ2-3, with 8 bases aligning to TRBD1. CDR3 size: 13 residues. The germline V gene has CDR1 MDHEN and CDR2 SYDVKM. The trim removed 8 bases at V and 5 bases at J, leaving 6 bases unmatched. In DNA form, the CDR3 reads TGTGCCAGCTACGGACAGGGTCTAGATACGCAGTATTTT. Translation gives CASYGQGLDTQYF.

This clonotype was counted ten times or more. As DNA, the CDR3 is TGCGCCAGCAGCCAAGATCTCGCGGGACAGGGGTTTGAAAAACTGTTTTTT. It encodes CASSQDLAGQGFEKLFF. The chain uses TRBV4-3 and TRBJ1-4; 10 bases match TRBD1. Germline assignment: CDR1 LGHNA and CDR2 YSLEER. V shed 0 bases and J 7 bases; nucleotides not matched to a gene: 8. This CDR3 region has 17 residues.

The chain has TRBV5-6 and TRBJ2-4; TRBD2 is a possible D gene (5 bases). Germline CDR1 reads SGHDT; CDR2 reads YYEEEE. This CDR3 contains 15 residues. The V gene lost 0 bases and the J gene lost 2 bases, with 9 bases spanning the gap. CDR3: CASSLAGRPKNIQYF. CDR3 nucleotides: TGTGCCAGCAGCTTGGCTGGGAGACCCAAAAACATTCAGTACTTC.

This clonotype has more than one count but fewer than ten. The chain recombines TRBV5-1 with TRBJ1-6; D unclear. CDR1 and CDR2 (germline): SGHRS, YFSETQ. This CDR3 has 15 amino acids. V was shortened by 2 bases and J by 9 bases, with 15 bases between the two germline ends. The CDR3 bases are TGCGCCAGCAGCTTCGACGGCATGTTGGGTTCACCCCTCCACTTT. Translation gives CASSFDGMLGSPLHF.

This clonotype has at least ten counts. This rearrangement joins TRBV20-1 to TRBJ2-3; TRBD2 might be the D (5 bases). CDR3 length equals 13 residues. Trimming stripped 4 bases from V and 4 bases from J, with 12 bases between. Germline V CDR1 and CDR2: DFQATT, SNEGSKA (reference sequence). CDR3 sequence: CSANGVVADTQYF. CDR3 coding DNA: TGCAGTGCTAACGGGGTCGTGGCAGATACGCAGTATTTT.

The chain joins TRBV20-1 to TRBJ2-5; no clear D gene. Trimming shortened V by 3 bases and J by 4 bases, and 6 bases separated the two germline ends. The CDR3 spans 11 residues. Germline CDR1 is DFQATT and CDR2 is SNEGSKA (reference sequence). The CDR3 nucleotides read TGCAGTGCTAGGGTAGGAGAGACCCAGTACTTC. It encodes CSARVGETQYF.

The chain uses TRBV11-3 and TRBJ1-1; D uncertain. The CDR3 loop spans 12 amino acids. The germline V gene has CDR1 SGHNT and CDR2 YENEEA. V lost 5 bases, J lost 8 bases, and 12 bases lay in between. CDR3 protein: CASSPRAKEAFF. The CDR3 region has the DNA TGTGCCAGCAGCCCACGGGCCAAAGAAGCTTTCTTT.

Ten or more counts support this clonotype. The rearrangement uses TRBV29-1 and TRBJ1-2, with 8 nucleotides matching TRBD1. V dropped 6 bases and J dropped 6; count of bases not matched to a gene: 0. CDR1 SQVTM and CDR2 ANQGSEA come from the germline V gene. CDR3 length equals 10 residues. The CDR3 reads CSVDRDGYTF. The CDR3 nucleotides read TGCAGCGTGGACAGGGATGGCTACACCTTC.

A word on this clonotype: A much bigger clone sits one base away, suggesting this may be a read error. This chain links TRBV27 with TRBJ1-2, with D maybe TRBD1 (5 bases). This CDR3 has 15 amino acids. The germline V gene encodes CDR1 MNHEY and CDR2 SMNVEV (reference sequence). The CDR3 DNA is TGTACCAGCAGTTTGACAGCGCTTAGGTACTATGGCTACACCTTC. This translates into CTSSLTALRYYGYTF.

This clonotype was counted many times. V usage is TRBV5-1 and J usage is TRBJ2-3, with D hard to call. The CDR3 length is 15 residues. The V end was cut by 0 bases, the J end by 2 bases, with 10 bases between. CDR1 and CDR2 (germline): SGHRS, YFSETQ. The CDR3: CASSLAGSFTDTQYF. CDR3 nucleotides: TGCGCCAGCAGCTTGGCCGGCAGTTTCACAGATACGCAGTATTTT.

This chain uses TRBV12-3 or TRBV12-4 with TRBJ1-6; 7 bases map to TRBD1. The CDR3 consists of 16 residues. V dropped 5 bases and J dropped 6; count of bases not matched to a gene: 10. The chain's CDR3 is CASSLIPGQINSPLHF. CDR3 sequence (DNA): TGTGCCAGCAGTCTTATCCCGGGACAGATTAATTCACCCCTCCACTTT.

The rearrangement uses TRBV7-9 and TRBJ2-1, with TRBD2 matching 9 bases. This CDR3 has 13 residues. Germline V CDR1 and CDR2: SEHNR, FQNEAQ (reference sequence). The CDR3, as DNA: TGTGCAACTTTAGCGGGGGCCGACAATGAGCAGTTCTTC. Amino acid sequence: CATLAGADNEQFF.

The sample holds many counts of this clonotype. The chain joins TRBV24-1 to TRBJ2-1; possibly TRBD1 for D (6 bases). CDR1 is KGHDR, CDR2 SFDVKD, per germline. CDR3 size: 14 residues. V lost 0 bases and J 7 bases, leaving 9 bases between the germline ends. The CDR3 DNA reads TGTGCCACCAGTGATTTGTCAGGGGAGAATGAGCAGTTCTTC. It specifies CATSDLSGENEQFF.

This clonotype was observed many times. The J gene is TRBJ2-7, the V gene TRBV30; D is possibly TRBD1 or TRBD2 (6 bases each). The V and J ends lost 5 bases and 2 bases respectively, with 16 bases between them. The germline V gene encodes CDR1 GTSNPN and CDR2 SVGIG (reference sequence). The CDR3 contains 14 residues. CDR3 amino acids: CAWGPGGPTYEQYF. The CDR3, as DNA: TGTGCCTGGGGTCCCGGGGGCCCAACCTACGAGCAGTACTTC.

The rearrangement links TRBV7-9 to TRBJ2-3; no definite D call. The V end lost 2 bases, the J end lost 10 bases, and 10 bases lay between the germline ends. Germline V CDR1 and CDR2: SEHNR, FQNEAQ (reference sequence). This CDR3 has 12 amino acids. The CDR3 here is CASSLNQAAQYF. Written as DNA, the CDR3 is TGTGCCAGCAGCTTAAACCAGGCCGCGCAGTATTTT.

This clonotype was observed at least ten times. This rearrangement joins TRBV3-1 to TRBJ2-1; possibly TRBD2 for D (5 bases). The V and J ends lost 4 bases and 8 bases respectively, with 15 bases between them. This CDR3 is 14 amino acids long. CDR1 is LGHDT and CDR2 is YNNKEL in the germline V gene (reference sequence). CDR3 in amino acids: CASSLSGKGYEQFF. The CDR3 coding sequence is TGTGCCAGCAGCCTATCGGGGAAGGGCTATGAGCAGTTCTTC.

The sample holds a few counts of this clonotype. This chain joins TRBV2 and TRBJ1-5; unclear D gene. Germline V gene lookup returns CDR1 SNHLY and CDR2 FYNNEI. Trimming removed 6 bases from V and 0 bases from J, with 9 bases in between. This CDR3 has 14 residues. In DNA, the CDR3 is TGTGCCAGCAGAGAGTTGTATAGCAATCAGCCCCAGCATTTT. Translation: CASRELYSNQPQHF.

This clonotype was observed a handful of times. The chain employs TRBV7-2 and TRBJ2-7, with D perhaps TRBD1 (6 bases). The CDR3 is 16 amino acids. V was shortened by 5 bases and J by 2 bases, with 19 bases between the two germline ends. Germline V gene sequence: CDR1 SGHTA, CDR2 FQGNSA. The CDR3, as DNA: TGTGCCAGCAGCCAAAGAACAGGGATCGGGACCTACGAGCAGTACTTC. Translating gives CASSQRTGIGTYEQYF. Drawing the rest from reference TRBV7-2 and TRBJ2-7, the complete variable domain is GAGVSQSPSNKVTEKGKDVELRCDPISGHTALYWYRQSLGQGLEFLIYFQGNSAPDKSGLPSDRFSAERTGGSVSTLTIQRTQQEDSAVYLCASSQRTGIGTYEQYFGPGTRLTVT.

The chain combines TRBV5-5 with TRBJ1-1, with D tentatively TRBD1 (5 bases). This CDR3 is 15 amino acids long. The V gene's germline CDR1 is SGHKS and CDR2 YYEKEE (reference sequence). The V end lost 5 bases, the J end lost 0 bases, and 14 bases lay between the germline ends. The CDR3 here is CASSVGAGLNTEAFF. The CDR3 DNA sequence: TGTGCCAGCAGTGTTGGGGCCGGACTGAACACTGAAGCTTTCTTT.

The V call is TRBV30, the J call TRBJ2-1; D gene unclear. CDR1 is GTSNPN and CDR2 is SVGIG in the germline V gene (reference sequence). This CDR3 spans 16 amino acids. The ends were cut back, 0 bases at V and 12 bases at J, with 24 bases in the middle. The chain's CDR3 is CAWSVRQVLMNLGQFF. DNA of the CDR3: TGTGCCTGGAGTGTACGCCAGGTCCTGATGAATCTCGGGCAGTTCTTC.

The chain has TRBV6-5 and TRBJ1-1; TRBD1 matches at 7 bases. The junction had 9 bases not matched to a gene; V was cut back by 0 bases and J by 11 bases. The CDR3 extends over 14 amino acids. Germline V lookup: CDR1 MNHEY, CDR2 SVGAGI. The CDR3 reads CASSYSKLTGPAFF. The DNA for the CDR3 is TGTGCCAGCAGTTACTCAAAATTGACAGGGCCGGCTTTCTTT.